One and the same sample provided the 4 T cell receptor beta chains below, sequenced in a study of persistence of HIV-infected CD4 T cells. An overlapping HIV-1 Gag peptide pool stimulated these cells at 0.95 to 1 ug/peptide/mL. Responding CD4+ T cells were sorted by upregulation of both CD40 ligand and CD69. The antigens these receptors bind are not known. The libraries were made with immunoSEQ version 4 in survey mode. TCRdb keeps only in-frame clones here, not all; method: immunoSEQ multiplex PCR. The table has 20,000 to 25,000 clones, around 67% seen once. Material: CD4+ T cells sorted from PBMCs after roughly 20-hour stimulation, obtained from a patient who received antiretroviral therapy. These receptors were obtained from an adult man with HIV who was CMV-seropositive.

The V call is TRBV29-1, the J call TRBJ1-3, with TRBD1 matching over 8 bases. The CDR3 totals 14 residues. The V gene end was trimmed by 8 bases and the J gene end by 4 bases; junction bases not matched to a gene: 10. The germline gives CDR1 SQVTM, CDR2 ANQGSEA. The CDR3 protein is CSHKTGAAGNTIYF. The DNA of the CDR3 is TGCAGCCATAAGACAGGGGCGGCGGGAAACACCATATATTTT.

This chain connects TRBV19 to TRBJ2-7; no clear D gene. The CDR3 sequence is 14 residues long. Per germline, CDR1 LNHDA and CDR2 SQIVND (reference sequence). Trimming stripped 5 bases from V and 6 bases from J, with 17 bases between. CDR3 sequence: CASSSRIALGEQYF. For the CDR3, the DNA is TGTGCCAGTAGTTCCCGAATTGCCCTCGGCGAGCAGTACTTC.

The chain links TRBV9 to TRBJ1-3; D is unresolved. V was shortened by 0 bases and J by 7 bases, with 11 bases between the two germline ends. The CDR3 contains 14 residues. Germline assignment: CDR1 SGDLS and CDR2 YYNGEE. CDR3 coding DNA: TGTGCCAGCAGCGTAGAACCCAGCGGGAACACCATATATTTT. It specifies CASSVEPSGNTIYF.

The CDR3 nucleotides are TGTGCCAGCAGCTTGGGCTTCGGTCTTCCCGATGCGCAGTATTTT. Protein sequence: CASSLGFGLPDAQYF. The chain carries TRBV27 and TRBJ2-3; D gene unclear. Germline CDR1 and CDR2: MNHEY and SMNVEV (reference sequence). The CDR3 has 15 residues. The V and J ends lost 6 bases and 10 bases respectively, with 23 bases between them.